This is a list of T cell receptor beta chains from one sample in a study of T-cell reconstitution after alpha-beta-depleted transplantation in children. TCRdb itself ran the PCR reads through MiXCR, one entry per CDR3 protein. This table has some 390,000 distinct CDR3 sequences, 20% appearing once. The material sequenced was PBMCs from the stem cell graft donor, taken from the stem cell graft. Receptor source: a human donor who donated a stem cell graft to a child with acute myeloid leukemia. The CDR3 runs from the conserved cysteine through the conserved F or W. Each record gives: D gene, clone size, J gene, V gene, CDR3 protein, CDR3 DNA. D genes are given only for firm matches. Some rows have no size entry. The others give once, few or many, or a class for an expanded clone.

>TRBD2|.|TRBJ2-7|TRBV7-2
CASSWWTSGRGEQYF
TGTGCCAGCAGCTGGTGGACTAGCGGGAGAGGTGAGCAGTACTTC
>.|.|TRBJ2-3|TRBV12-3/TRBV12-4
CASSRRDPASTDTQYF
TGTGCCAGCAGCCGCCGGGACCCTGCTAGCACAGATACGCAGTATTTT
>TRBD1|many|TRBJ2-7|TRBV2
CASTSPGTGFGRSDEQYF
TGTGCCAGCACCAGTCCCGGGACAGGATTCGGGAGATCGGACGAGCAGTACTTC
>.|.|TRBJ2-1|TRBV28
CATQTDPTYNEQFF
TGTGCCACCCAAACCGACCCGACTTACAATGAGCAGTTCTTC
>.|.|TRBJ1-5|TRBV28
CASQDYSNQPQHF
TGTGCCAGCCAAGATTATAGCAATCAGCCCCAGCATTTT
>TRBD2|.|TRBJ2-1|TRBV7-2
CASSLASGAAYNEQFF
TGTGCCAGCAGCCTTGCTAGCGGGGCCGCCTACAATGAGCAGTTCTTC
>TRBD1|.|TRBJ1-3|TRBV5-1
CASSLDGQGSGNTIYF
TGCGCCAGCAGCTTGGATGGACAGGGCTCTGGAAACACCATATATTTT
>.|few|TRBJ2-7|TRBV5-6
CASSLATPRAEQYF
TGTGCCAGCAGCTTGGCTACGCCACGCGCCGAGCAGTACTTC
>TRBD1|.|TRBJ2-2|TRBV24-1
CATSDPGQGRTGELFF
TGTGCCACCAGTGACCCGGGACAGGGGAGAACCGGGGAGCTGTTTTTT
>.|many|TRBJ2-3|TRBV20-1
CSARDGVSTDTQYF
TGCAGTGCTAGAGATGGGGTTAGCACAGATACGCAGTATTTT
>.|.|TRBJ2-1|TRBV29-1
CSVDYSYNEQFF
TGCAGCGTTGATTACTCCTACAATGAGCAGTTCTTC
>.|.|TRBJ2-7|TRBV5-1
CASSPQGIYEQYF
TGCGCCAGCAGCCCACAGGGAATCTACGAGCAGTACTTC
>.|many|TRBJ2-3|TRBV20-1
CSAPLPTTGTDTQYF
TGCAGTGCGCCACTCCCAACTACAGGGACAGATACGCAGTATTTT
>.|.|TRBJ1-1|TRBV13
CASSSTQGATEAFF
TGTGCCAGCAGCTCCACCCAGGGAGCCACTGAAGCTTTCTTT
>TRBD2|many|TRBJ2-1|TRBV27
CASRGPLAGAMGDNEQFF
TGTGCCAGCCGAGGCCCGCTAGCGGGAGCCATGGGTGACAATGAGCAGTTCTTC
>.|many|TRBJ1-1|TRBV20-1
CSGPGNTEAFF
TGCAGTGGCCCGGGGAACACTGAAGCTTTCTTT
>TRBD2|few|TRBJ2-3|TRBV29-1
CSVRGLAGVSTDTQYF
TGCAGCGTGAGGGGACTAGCGGGAGTAAGCACAGATACGCAGTATTTT
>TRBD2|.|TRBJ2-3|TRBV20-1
CSAISLAPTDTQYF
TGCAGTGCTATCTCACTAGCGCCCACAGATACGCAGTATTTT
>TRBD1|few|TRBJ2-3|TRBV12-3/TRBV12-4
CASSDDRGSSTDTQYF
TGTGCCAGCAGCGACGACAGGGGTTCTAGCACAGATACGCAGTATTTT
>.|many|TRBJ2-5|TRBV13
CASSFSPLRTPEETQYF
TGTGCCAGCAGCTTTTCCCCCTTGCGGACTCCAGAAGAGACCCAGTACTTC
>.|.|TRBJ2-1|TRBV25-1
CASSGPPTYNEQFF
TGTGCCAGCAGTGGTCCGCCTACTTACAATGAGCAGTTCTTC
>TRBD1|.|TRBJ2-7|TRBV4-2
CASSQDPGQGAHEQYF
TGTGCCAGCAGCCAAGATCCAGGACAGGGGGCCCACGAGCAGTACTTC
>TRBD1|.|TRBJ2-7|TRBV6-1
CASQGQPHNYEQYF
TGTGCCAGCCAGGGACAGCCCCACAACTACGAGCAGTACTTC
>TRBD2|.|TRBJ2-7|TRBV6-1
CASSPSGSYYEQYF
TGTGCCAGCAGTCCTAGCGGATCTTACTACGAGCAGTACTTC
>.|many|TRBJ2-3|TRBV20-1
CSAILGTDTQYF
TGCAGTGCTATTCTGGGCACAGATACGCAGTATTTT
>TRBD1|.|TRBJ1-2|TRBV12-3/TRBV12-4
CASSLRGGVGGYTF
TGTGCCAGCAGTTTAAGAGGGGGCGTCGGTGGCTACACCTTC
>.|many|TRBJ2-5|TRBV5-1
CASSSQETQYF
TGTGCCAGCAGTTCACAAGAGACCCAGTACTTC
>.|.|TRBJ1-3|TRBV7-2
CASSLQVSGNTIYF
TGTGCCAGCAGCTTACAAGTTTCTGGAAACACCATATATTTT
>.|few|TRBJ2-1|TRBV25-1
CASSEREQFF
TGTGCCAGCAGTGAACGGGAGCAGTTCTTC
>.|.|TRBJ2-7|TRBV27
CASSKTGREQYF
TGTGCCAGCAGCAAGACAGGACGCGAGCAGTACTTC
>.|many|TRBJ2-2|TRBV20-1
CSASQGPVTGELFF
TGCAGTGCTAGTCAGGGACCGGTCACCGGGGAGCTGTTTTTT
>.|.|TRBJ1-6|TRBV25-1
CASNEHENSPLHF
TGTGCCAGCAACGAGCATGAGAATTCACCCCTCCACTTT
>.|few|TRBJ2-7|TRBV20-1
CSARVAGNEQYF
TGCAGTGCTAGGGTCGCCGGGAACGAGCAGTACTTC
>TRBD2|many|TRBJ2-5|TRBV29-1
CSLGLAGGPTQETQYF
TGCAGCCTTGGGCTAGCGGGAGGGCCGACTCAAGAGACCCAGTACTTC
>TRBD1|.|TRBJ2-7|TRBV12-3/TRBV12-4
CASSPGTGASSYEQYF
TGTGCCAGCAGTCCGGGGACAGGGGCCAGCTCCTACGAGCAGTACTTC
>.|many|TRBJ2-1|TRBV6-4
CASSDPSKEGTNEQFF
TGTGCCAGCAGTGACCCAAGTAAAGAGGGGACCAATGAGCAGTTCTTC
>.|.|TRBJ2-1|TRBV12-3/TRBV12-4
CASSLTLYYNEQFF
TGTGCCAGCAGTTTAACACTTTATTACAATGAGCAGTTCTTC
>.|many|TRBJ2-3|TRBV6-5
CASKAEITDTQYF
TGTGCCAGCAAGGCGGAGATCACAGATACGCAGTATTTT
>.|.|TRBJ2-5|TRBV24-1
CATSLRGGETQYF
TGTGCCACCAGCCTCAGGGGTGGGGAGACCCAGTACTTC
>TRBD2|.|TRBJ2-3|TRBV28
CASSLSPGLAGGYTDTQYF
TGTGCCAGCAGTTTATCTCCGGGACTAGCGGGAGGGTACACAGATACGCAGTATTTT
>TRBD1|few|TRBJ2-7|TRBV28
CASTPGDRDSYEQYF
TGTGCCAGCACCCCCGGGGACAGGGACTCCTACGAGCAGTACTTC
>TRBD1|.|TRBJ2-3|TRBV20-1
CSASAGTGADTQYF
TGCAGTGCTAGCGCCGGGACAGGGGCAGATACGCAGTATTTT
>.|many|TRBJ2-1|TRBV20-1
CAGGAVDEQFF
TGTGCGGGTGGGGCAGTGGATGAGCAGTTCTTC
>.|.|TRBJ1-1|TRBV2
CASTQGIMNTEAFF
TGTGCCAGCACCCAAGGGATAATGAACACTGAAGCTTTCTTT
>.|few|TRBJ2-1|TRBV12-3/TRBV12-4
CATLGVTSYNEQFF
TGTGCCACCCTAGGGGTTACCTCCTACAATGAGCAGTTCTTC
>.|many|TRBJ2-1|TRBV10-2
CASGYRDLGNEQFF
TGCGCCAGCGGATACCGGGACCTAGGGAATGAGCAGTTCTTC
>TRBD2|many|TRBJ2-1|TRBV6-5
CASSYLPSGSLNEQFF
TGTGCCAGCAGTTATCTCCCTAGCGGGAGCCTCAATGAGCAGTTCTTC
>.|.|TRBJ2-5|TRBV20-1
CSARDPARTQETQYF
TGCAGTGCTAGAGATCCGGCGCGCACCCAAGAGACCCAGTACTTC
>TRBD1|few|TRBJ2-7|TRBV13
CASSSRDRESSYEQYF
TGTGCCAGCAGCTCCCGGGACAGGGAAAGCTCCTACGAGCAGTACTTC